The present TCR beta chain was sequenced within a study of blood T cell repertoires in COVID-19 (dated by TCRdb to 2019 to 2021). Background on the whole study: Samples covering the acute and convalescent phases of COVID-19 were provided by collaborators in the United States, Italy and Spain. The repertoires were made available in a free public database intended to serve as a resource for research on the immune response to SARS-CoV-2. The samples were drawn from two sources: the first 160 participants of the ongoing ImmuneRACE study, and fewer than 1,500 subjects contributed by 6 global collaborators. Nearly every sample came with metadata listing a de-identified subject ID, COVID-19 status, age in years and sex. The prospective study material was composed of cDNA or gDNA derived from T cells, B-cell-depleted T cells, or PBMCs. Where available, HLA class I and class II types were taken from metadata supplied by the sample provider and were not determined by assay-based typing. Subjects who had been exposed to COVID-19, were actively infected with it, or had recovered from it provided the deeply sampled blood TCRbeta repertoires that made up the dataset. Findings and caveats that apply to the study as a whole: How much clinical and demographic metadata was included differed by source and by participant, and the metadata was provided uncurated.

Note on this clone: Its specific antigen is unknown. No base quality values were provided; no much bigger clone lies one nucleotide off.

TCRbeta CDR3 regions were amplified from genomic DNA using the immunoSEQ Assay, a bias-controlled multiplex PCR. As for the original processing: Within the assay, amplification of reference gene primers was used to estimate how many nucleated cells each sample contained. To quantify the absolute abundance of each unique TCRbeta CDR3 rearrangement, sequence reads were collapsed and filtered. For each sample, productive Simpson clonality was calculated as the square root of Simpson's diversity index across productive rearrangements. Entries here come from immuneACCESS through TCRdb and include only in-frame sequences with V and J called. Some clones fail to appear in such tables; in the studies checked, an unresolved V gene covers under half of the shortfall, and the cause of the remainder is unknown. V and J calls and clone size are as listed in that table; D and trimming were resolved from the DNA. In this sample the table shows more than 200,000 clones, around 83% of which occur a single time. About 8.1% of the sample rests with the top ten.

Spanning cysteine to phenylalanine, the CDR3 consists of 17 amino acids. Only the CDR3 region is kept as DNA, spanning 51 bases read in frame from base 1. The V end gives up 4 bases and the J end 4 bases, leaving 11 bases in the junction not matched to a gene. CDR1 and CDR2 are read off the germline V gene as SGHRS and YFSETQ. Whole blood was collected in K2EDTA tubes by collaborating institutions according to the institutions' own protocols. For TCRbeta analysis, collaborator samples were shipped as frozen whole blood, as isolated PBMCs, or as DNA extracted from either sample type. Rearrangement joined TRBV5-1 to TRBJ2-1; 10 of the junction bases match TRBD2. The sequenced material came from peripheral blood. The sequence was obtained from a woman aged 45-60 years with acute or convalescent COVID-19. The encoded CDR3 is CASSPSPSGSGYNEQFF. In nucleotides, the sequence is TGCGCCAGCAGCCCGTCGCCTAGCGGGAGTGGGTACAATGAGCAGTTCTTC.